The 25 T cell receptor beta chains in this list originate from one sample, sequenced in a study of T cells of healthy individuals. TCRdb processed the 5' RACE reads anew with MiXCR; each CDR3 protein has one entry. The sample yields about 40,000 distinct CDR3 sequences, 4.5% seen once. Every receptor here comes from a human donor in good health.

The rearrangement uses TRBV5-1 and TRBJ2-7; 8 nucleotides agree with TRBD2. Germline V gene sequence: CDR1 SGHRS, CDR2 YFSETQ. With 2 bases clipped from V and 0 bases from J, the junction kept 4 bases outside the gene matches. This CDR3 has 15 residues. The CDR3 region is CASSFDGGGSYEQYF. CDR3 coding DNA: TGCGCCAGCAGCTTCGACGGGGGGGGCTCCTACGAGCAGTACTTC.

This clonotype was counted many times. The CDR3 sequence: CASSQDITGTNEQFF. In DNA, the CDR3 is TGTGCCAGCAGCCAGGATATAACAGGTACCAATGAGCAGTTCTTC. V usage is TRBV3-1 and J usage is TRBJ2-1; maybe TRBD1 (5 bases). This CDR3 contains 15 residues. The V end lost 3 bases, the J end lost 6 bases, and 15 bases lay between the germline ends. Germline loops: CDR1 LGHDT, CDR2 YNNKEL (reference sequence).

This clonotype was recorded at least ten times. The rearrangement joins TRBV10-3 to TRBJ1-6; D is perhaps TRBD1 (5 bases). The CDR3 runs 17 residues. V lost 6 bases to trimming and J lost 7 bases, with 22 bases between them. Per germline, CDR1 ENHRY and CDR2 SYGVKD. CDR3 residues: CAISHPDGDLRNSPLHF. CDR3 DNA: TGTGCCATCAGCCATCCGGACGGGGACCTGCGGAATTCACCCCTCCACTTT.

At least ten counts were recorded for this clonotype. The chain employs TRBV6-5 and TRBJ1-1; a possible D gene is TRBD1 (5 bases). This CDR3 spans 15 amino acids. The V end was cut by 2 bases, the J end by 5 bases, with 15 bases between. Germline CDR1 reads MNHEY; CDR2 reads SVGAGI. DNA of the CDR3: TGTGCCAGCAGTTACGGTGGCAGGGAGTTTACTGAAGCTTTCTTT. This encodes CASSYGGREFTEAFF.

The sample holds many counts of this clonotype. This sequence joins TRBV19 and TRBJ1-1; 9 bases match TRBD1. The CDR3 covers 15 residues. Per germline, CDR1 LNHDA and CDR2 SQIVND (reference sequence). After removal of 6 bases from V and 1 base from J, the junction contained 6 bases not matched to a gene. The DNA of the CDR3 is TGTGCCAGTAGCCGACCGGGACAGGGGAACACTGAAGCTTTCTTT. Translation: CASSRPGQGNTEAFF. The variable domain in full, with the rest retrieved from reference TRBV19 and TRBJ1-1, is DGGITQSPKYLFRKEGQNVTLSCEQNLNHDAMYWYRQDPGQGLRLIYYSQIVNDFQKGDIAEGYSVSREKKESFPLTVTSAQKNPTAFYLCASSRPGQGNTEAFFGQGTRLTVV.

This clonotype was detected a few times. The chain uses TRBV20-1 and TRBJ2-1; D not resolved. Germline-derived CDR1 and CDR2 are DFQATT and SNEGSKA (reference sequence). The V end lost 2 bases, the J end lost 1 base, and 9 bases lay between the germline ends. There are 14 residues in the CDR3. The CDR3 nucleotides read TGCAGTGCTAGAAGGGCCGGGTCCTACAATGAGCAGTTCTTC. As protein: CSARRAGSYNEQFF.

V and J are TRBV30 and TRBJ2-1; no reliable D call. Trimming took off 4 bases at V and 6 bases at J, with 13 bases between the two ends. The germline CDR1 and CDR2 sequences are GTSNPN and SVGIG (reference sequence). This CDR3 is built from 13 residues. DNA of the CDR3: TGTGCCTGGACCCCAGGTCTACGCAATGAGCAGTTCTTC. Residues: CAWTPGLRNEQFF.

This clonotype has a handful of counts. This chain joins TRBV7-9 and TRBJ2-3, with D perhaps TRBD1 (6 bases). CDR1 is SEHNR, CDR2 FQNEAQ, per germline (reference sequence). This CDR3 contains 16 residues. V was pared by 5 bases and J by 0 bases, with 15 bases between. CDR3 in DNA: TGTGCCAGCAGCCTCGGACAGAACCCTAGCACAGATACGCAGTATTTT. Amino acid sequence: CASSLGQNPSTDTQYF.

Many counts were recorded for this clonotype. The V and J genes are TRBV11-2 and TRBJ2-3; the match to TRBD2 covers 11 bases. The CDR3 runs to 17 residues. Germline V gene lookup returns CDR1 SGHAT and CDR2 FQNNGV. Unmatched junction bases numbered 8, after V lost 3 bases and J lost 3 bases. The CDR3 DNA reads as TGTGCCAGCAGCTTCAACCCCGGGACTAGCGGTACAGATACGCAGTATTTT. As protein: CASSFNPGTSGTDTQYF.

About this clonotype: One end of the junction is discordant with germline, which a read error may explain. The chain couples TRBV5-1 to TRBJ2-5; 8 bases line up with TRBD1. From germline, CDR1 is SGHRS and CDR2 YFSETQ. This CDR3 spans 15 amino acids. CDR3 in amino acids: CARSLLRTGPETQYF. The DNA for the CDR3 is TGCGCCAGAAGCTTACTAAGGACAGGGCCAGAGACCCAGTACTTC.

This clonotype was seen ten or more times. The CDR3 bases are TGTGCCAGCAGCTTATCGATTTTTGACAGAAAGAGCAATCAGCCCCAGCATTTT. This encodes CASSLSIFDRKSNQPQHF. The chain employs TRBV7-6 and TRBJ1-5; weak D call: TRBD1 (5 bases). The ends were cut back, 2 bases at V and 1 base at J, with 18 bases in the middle. This CDR3 has 18 amino acids. Germline CDR1 SGHVS, CDR2 FNYEAQ.

This clonotype was found many times. This chain uses TRBV20-1 with TRBJ2-3; D unresolved. V lost 4 bases and J 7 bases, leaving 18 bases between the germline ends. Germline V lookup: CDR1 DFQATT, CDR2 SNEGSKA (reference sequence). The CDR3 has 14 amino acids. CDR3 in DNA: TGCAGTGCTACCCGGAGACTCCAAGAGTATACGCAGTATTTT. This sequence encodes CSATRRLQEYTQYF.

There are many counts of this clonotype. The chain employs TRBV1 and TRBJ2-7; TRBD2, the table's D call, lacks a check against the DNA. TRBV1 is deemed a pseudogene. The CDR3 runs 17 residues. The CDR3 loop is CTRGTNRRGLRPYEQYF. The CDR3 DNA is TGCACCAGGGGGACTAATCGGCGGGGGCTCCGGCCCTACGAGCAGTACTTC.

This clonotype has at least ten counts. V gene TRBV25-1 combines with J gene TRBJ2-1, with D possibly TRBD1 on 5 matching bases. Trimming stripped 4 bases from V and 4 bases from J, with 11 bases between. The CDR3 contains 14 residues. Germline assignment: CDR1 MGHDK and CDR2 SYGVNS. The chain's CDR3 is CASSGQRQYNEQFF. Here the CDR3 DNA reads TGTGCCAGCAGTGGACAGCGCCAATACAATGAGCAGTTCTTC.

The CDR3 sequence: CASSLWVSRDLFPGANVLTF. CDR3 nucleotide sequence: TGTGCCAGCAGCTTGTGGGTGAGCCGGGACCTCTTTCCTGGGGCCAACGTCCTGACTTTC. The J gene is TRBJ2-6, the V gene TRBV5-6; D is tentatively TRBD1 or TRBD2 (5 bases each). Trimming pared 1 base from V and 2 bases from J, leaving 22 bases between. The CDR3 has 20 amino acids. The germline V gene encodes CDR1 SGHDT and CDR2 YYEEEE.

The chain links TRBV29-1 to TRBJ2-3; 7 bases align to TRBD2. The trim removed 6 bases at V and 6 bases at J, leaving 12 bases unmatched. From germline, CDR1 is SQVTM and CDR2 ANQGSEA. The CDR3 extends over 14 amino acids. In DNA, the CDR3 is TGCAGCGTAAGCGGGACGGTGGATTGGGATACGCAGTATTTT. It encodes CSVSGTVDWDTQYF.

This clonotype was counted a few times. The chain couples TRBV7-2 to TRBJ2-7; 7 nucleotides line up with TRBD2. This CDR3 has 18 amino acids. Germline V CDR1 and CDR2: SGHTA, FQGNSA. The V and J ends lost 5 bases and 0 bases, in that order; junction bases with no gene match: 16. CDR3 DNA sequence: TGTGCCAGCAGCCTGACTCCTAGCGGTCTGCGTTACTCCTACGAGCAGTACTTC. Translation: CASSLTPSGLRYSYEQYF.

This clonotype was picked up many times. This chain joins TRBV5-4 and TRBJ2-3, with D possibly being TRBD1 (6 bases). Germline V gives CDR1 SGHNT, CDR2 YYREEE (reference sequence). The CDR3 is 16 amino acids. Trimming shortened V by 4 bases and J by 0 bases, and 15 bases separated the two germline ends. The CDR3 sequence is CASSVDRRASTDTQYF. DNA of the CDR3: TGTGCCAGCAGCGTGGACAGAAGGGCTAGCACAGATACGCAGTATTTT.

The sample holds many counts of this clonotype. The chain is built from TRBV29-1 and TRBJ2-7, with D maybe TRBD2 (7 bases). The CDR3 is made up of 15 amino acids. The germline gives CDR1 SQVTM, CDR2 ANQGSEA. With 6 bases removed from V and 5 bases from J, the gap between germline ends came to 23 bases. Written as DNA, the CDR3 is TGCAGCGTCTCCTGGGGCAGGGGAGGGTTGGACGAGCAGTACTTC. Translated, it gives CSVSWGRGGLDEQYF.

This clonotype appeared a few times. This chain links TRBV20-1 with TRBJ1-3; no clear D. The CDR3 has 14 residues. Germline CDR1 DFQATT, CDR2 SNEGSKA (reference sequence). Trimming took off 5 bases at V and 4 bases at J, with 15 bases between the two ends. CDR3 DNA: TGCAGTGCTTTACAAAGGATGGACGGAAACACCATATATTTT. Translation gives CSALQRMDGNTIYF.

This clonotype was detected a few times. This chain links TRBV4-2 with TRBJ2-1, with 9 bases that match TRBD2. CDR1 is LGHNA and CDR2 is YNFKEQ in the germline V gene. V shed 4 bases and J 0 bases; nucleotides not matched to a gene: 13. The CDR3 is made up of 19 amino acids. The chain's CDR3 is CASSLHYLSSGSSYNEQFF. DNA for the CDR3: TGTGCCAGCAGCCTCCACTATTTGAGTAGCGGGAGCTCCTACAATGAGCAGTTCTTC.

The gene calls are TRBV5-5 and TRBJ2-7, with a weak D call TRBD1 (5 bases). Trimming removed 0 bases at V and 2 bases at J, with 15 bases between. The length of the CDR3 is 16 residues. Looked up from germline, CDR1 is SGHKS and CDR2 is YYEKEE (reference sequence). The CDR3 DNA sequence: TGTGCCAGCAGCTTGGATGTGGGGCAAAGGACCTACGAGCAGTACTTC. Its protein product is CASSLDVGQRTYEQYF.

The table lists this clonotype with many counts. The rearrangement uses TRBV20-1 and TRBJ1-6, with D perhaps matching TRBD1 (5 bases). Germline V gives CDR1 DFQATT, CDR2 SNEGSKA (reference sequence). The CDR3 consists of 16 residues. Deletions cut 3 bases from V and 0 bases from J, with 12 bases between. As DNA, the CDR3 is TGCAGTGCTAGTGACGCAGGGAGCTCCTATAATTCACCCCTCCACTTT. Its translation: CSASDAGSSYNSPLHF.

This clonotype was observed at least ten times. This rearrangement joins TRBV6-1 to TRBJ1-4; tentatively, D is TRBD1 (6 bases). Trimming pared 1 base from V and 8 bases from J, leaving 14 bases between. The CDR3 runs 15 residues. Looked up from germline, CDR1 is MNHNS and CDR2 is SASEGT. DNA for the CDR3: TGTGCCAGCAGTGAAGGCTGGGGGCTGGGGGAAAAACTGTTTTTT. Amino acid sequence: CASSEGWGLGEKLFF.

The chain employs TRBV23-1 and TRBJ1-5, with D perhaps TRBD1 (5 bases). TRBV23-1 is an open reading frame, and its role is uncertain. V lost 10 bases, J lost 5 bases, and 24 bases lay in between. The CDR3 sequence is 16 residues long. The CDR3 sequence is CATMIPGETRHQPQHF. CDR3 DNA sequence: TGCGCCACCATGATCCCGGGGGAGACCCGGCATCAGCCCCAGCATTTT.